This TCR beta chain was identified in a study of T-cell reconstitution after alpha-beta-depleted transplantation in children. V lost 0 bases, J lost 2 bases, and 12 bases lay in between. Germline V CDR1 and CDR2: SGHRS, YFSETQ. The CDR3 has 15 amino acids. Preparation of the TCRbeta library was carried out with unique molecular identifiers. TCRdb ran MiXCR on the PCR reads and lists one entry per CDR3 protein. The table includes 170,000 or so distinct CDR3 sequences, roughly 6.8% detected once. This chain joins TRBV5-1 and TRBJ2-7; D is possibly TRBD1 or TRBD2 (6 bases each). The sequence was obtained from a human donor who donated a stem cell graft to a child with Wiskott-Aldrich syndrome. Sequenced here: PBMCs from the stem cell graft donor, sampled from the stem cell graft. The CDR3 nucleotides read TGCGCCAGCAGCTTGGCGGGGGCCGAGCCCTACGAGCAGTACTTC. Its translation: CASSLAGAEPYEQYF.